Below, 18 T cell receptor beta chains from the same sample are listed, as sequenced in a study of blood T cell repertoires in COVID-19 (dated by TCRdb to the early 2020s). Library method: the immunoSEQ multiplex PCR assay. Sourced from immuneACCESS, this table was stored by TCRdb with only in-frame sequences that have V and J called. A share of the clones is absent; for the studies checked, an unresolved V gene accounts for under half, and the remainder has no known explanation. The table for this sample lists a few hundred thousand clones; nearly 90% of them were counted only once. The ten largest make up 0.65% to 0.95% of the sample. The sequencing sample was made of peripheral blood. The origin of the receptors is a woman in her 30s with acute or convalescent COVID-19.

V usage is TRBV5-1 and J usage is TRBJ2-1; 7 bases map to TRBD2. The V gene end was trimmed by 4 bases and the J gene end by 2 bases; junction bases not matched to a gene: 6. The V gene's germline CDR1 is SGHRS and CDR2 YFSETQ. The CDR3 covers 15 residues. In nucleotides, the CDR3 is TGCGCCAGCAGCGCCGGACTAGGGCCCTACAATGAGCAGTTCTTC. The encoded protein is CASSAGLGPYNEQFF.

This rearrangement joins TRBV7-2 to TRBJ2-7; TRBD1 matches at 8 bases. The CDR3 contains 14 residues. CDR1 SGHTA and CDR2 FQGNSA come from the germline V gene. Losses at the gene ends were 5 bases for V and 4 bases for J; bases not matched to a gene: 7. CDR3 nucleotides: TGTGCCAGCAGCCCGCCGAACAGGGGGTACGAGCAGTACTTC. Its protein product is CASSPPNRGYEQYF. Based on the CDR3 plus reference TRBV7-2 and TRBJ2-7, the full variable domain is GAGVSQSPSNKVTEKGKDVELRCDPISGHTALYWYRQSLGQGLEFLIYFQGNSAPDKSGLPSDRFSAERTGGSVSTLTIQRTQQEDSAVYLCASSPPNRGYEQYFGPGTRLTVT.

The chain has TRBV19 and TRBJ1-1; 7 positions agree with TRBD1. CDR1 is LNHDA, CDR2 SQIVND, per germline (reference sequence). This CDR3 spans 15 amino acids. V lost 2 bases to trimming and J lost 7 bases; unmatched junction nucleotides: 10. CDR3 sequence: CASSIRQGASHEAFF. In nucleotides, the CDR3 is TGTGCCAGTAGTATAAGACAGGGTGCATCCCATGAAGCTTTCTTT.

The chain uses TRBV18 and TRBJ2-5; the D is unclear. The ends were cut back, 8 bases at V and 1 base at J, with 8 bases in the middle. The length of the CDR3 is 12 residues. Germline-derived CDR1 and CDR2 are KGHSH and LQKENI. This CDR3 is CASGHLQETQYF. The CDR3 DNA follows: TGTGCCAGCGGCCACCTCCAAGAGACCCAGTACTTC.

The chain couples TRBV4-3 to TRBJ1-5, with D possibly matching TRBD1 (5 bases). CDR3 length: 15 amino acids. Trimming took 0 bases from V and 4 from J, leaving 10 bases between them. Germline CDR1 is LGHNA and CDR2 is YSLEER. The CDR3 is CASSQDVQENQPQHF. Written as DNA, the CDR3 is TGCGCCAGCAGCCAAGATGTACAGGAAAATCAGCCCCAGCATTTT.

The chain combines TRBV5-1 with TRBJ1-4; D perhaps matches TRBD1 (6 bases). The CDR3 sequence is 14 residues long. Trimming shortened V by 5 bases and J by 5 bases, and 13 bases separated the two germline ends. The germline V gene has CDR1 SGHRS and CDR2 YFSETQ. Here the CDR3 DNA reads TGCGCCAGCAGAGCGACAGGTTTAAATGAAAAACTGTTTTTT. As protein: CASRATGLNEKLFF.

The rearrangement uses TRBV5-8 and TRBJ1-3; 7 bases fit TRBD1. V lost 4 bases and J lost 2; bases outside the gene matches: 6. Germline V gene sequence: CDR1 SGHTS, CDR2 YDEGEE. CDR3 size: 15 residues. CDR3 sequence: CASSLLTGAGNTIYF. DNA of the CDR3: TGTGCCAGCAGCCTACTCACAGGGGCTGGAAACACCATATATTTT. Using reference TRBV5-8 and TRBJ1-3 for the parts outside the CDR3, the full variable domain is EAGVTQSPTHLIKTRGQQATLRCSPISGHTSVYWYQQALGLGLQFLLWYDEGEERNRGNFPPRFSGRQFPNYSSELNVNALELEDSALYLCASSLLTGAGNTIYFGEGSWLTVV.

The CDR3 loop is CASSAPGLAGGYEQFF. The CDR3 DNA follows: TGTGCCAGTAGTGCTCCGGGACTAGCGGGAGGGTATGAGCAGTTCTTC. V is TRBV19 and J is TRBJ2-1; 16 bases are a match to TRBD2. The CDR3 sequence is 16 residues long. Germline V gene lookup returns CDR1 LNHDA and CDR2 SQIVND (reference sequence). J lost 8 bases, V lost 5 bases, and 6 bases had no gene match.

The chain couples TRBV18 to TRBJ1-2, with D perhaps TRBD1 (6 bases). V lost 0 bases, J lost 8 bases, and 13 bases lay in between. The CDR3 spans 14 residues. The germline gives CDR1 KGHSH, CDR2 LQKENI. CDR3: CASSPPTGSVGYTF. The CDR3 DNA is TGTGCCAGCTCACCACCTACAGGGTCTGTCGGCTACACCTTC.

This chain links TRBV7-9 with TRBJ2-2; 12 bases line up with TRBD2. The CDR3 loop spans 16 amino acids. The V segment lost 5 bases and the J segment 3 bases; nucleotides outside the gene matches: 4. CDR1 and CDR2 from the germline V gene are SEHNR and FQNEAQ (reference sequence). The CDR3 DNA reads TGTGCCAGCAGCCCCACTAGCGGGAGGCACACCGGGGAGCTGTTTTTT. This sequence encodes CASSPTSGRHTGELFF.

This clone was picked up a small number of times. The genes are TRBV6-2 or TRBV6-3 and TRBJ2-7, with D hard to call. The CDR3 spans 12 residues. Trimming cost V 6 bases and J 3 bases, with 9 bases left between them. Germline V gene lookup returns CDR1 MNHEY and CDR2 SVGEGT. The CDR3 spells CASSARVYEQYF. CDR3 DNA sequence: TGTGCCAGCAGCGCCCGGGTCTACGAGCAGTACTTC.

The chain has TRBV9 and TRBJ1-3, with D uncertain. The germline V gene has CDR1 SGDLS and CDR2 YYNGEE. Trimming took 0 bases from V and 0 from J, leaving 7 bases between them. The CDR3 has 15 amino acids. CDR3 sequence: CASSVGRSSGNTIYF. The CDR3 bases are TGTGCCAGCAGCGTAGGACGGAGCTCTGGAAACACCATATATTTT.

The DNA for the CDR3 is TGCAGTGCTAGTCGTTTGGGGGCTTTGAACACTGAAGCTTTCTTT. As protein: CSASRLGALNTEAFF. The J gene is TRBJ1-1, the V gene TRBV20-1; tentative D call: TRBD1 (6 bases). With 3 bases removed from V and 0 bases from J, the gap between germline ends came to 14 bases. Germline CDR1 reads DFQATT; CDR2 reads SNEGSKA (reference sequence). The length of the CDR3 is 15 residues.

CDR3: CASSERGGSPLHF. The CDR3 DNA reads TGCGCCAGCAGTGAACGGGGGGGTTCACCCCTCCACTTT. This chain joins TRBV10-1 and TRBJ1-6; possible D gene TRBD1, 5 bases. The ends were cut back, 3 bases at V and 9 bases at J, with 9 bases in the middle. This CDR3 has 13 residues. CDR1 and CDR2 (germline): WNHNN, SYGVQD (reference sequence).

The chain employs TRBV4-2 and TRBJ1-6; TRBD1 is a possible D gene (6 bases). The CDR3 sequence is 16 residues long. Trimming took 0 bases from V and 8 from J, leaving 14 bases between them. Germline V gene lookup returns CDR1 LGHNA and CDR2 YNFKEQ. CDR3 sequence reads: CASSQDWGGTDSPLHF. Here the CDR3 DNA reads TGTGCCAGCAGCCAAGATTGGGGGGGCACGGATTCACCCCTCCACTTT.

This chain links TRBV28 with TRBJ2-3; 10 bases align to TRBD2. The CDR3 covers 16 residues. V shed 5 bases and J 6 bases; nucleotides not matched to a gene: 11. Germline CDR1 reads MDHEN; CDR2 reads SYDVKM. The CDR3 reads CASSMGLAFSGDTQYF. The CDR3 DNA is TGTGCCAGCAGTATGGGACTAGCGTTCAGCGGGGATACGCAGTATTTT. Full variable domain (rest looked up from reference TRBV28 and TRBJ2-3): DVKVTQSSRYLVKRTGEKVFLECVQDMDHENMFWYRQDPGLGLRLIYFSYDVKMKEKGDIPEGYSVSREKKERFSLILESASTNQTSMYLCASSMGLAFSGDTQYFGPGTRLTVL.

The rearrangement joins TRBV7-9 to TRBJ2-5, with TRBD1 matching 7 bases. V lost 5 bases to trimming and J lost 1 base; unmatched junction nucleotides: 10. The CDR3 runs 16 residues. Germline-derived CDR1 and CDR2 are SEHNR and FQNEAQ (reference sequence). CDR3 sequence (DNA): TGTGCCAGCAGCCACACTTTAGGGGGCGTCCAAGAGACCCAGTACTTC. Translated: CASSHTLGGVQETQYF.

Concerning this clone: Other DNA sequences in this specimen translate into the identical CDR3. The chain recombines TRBV9 with TRBJ2-3; 13 bases align to TRBD2. The CDR3 has 16 residues. Per germline, CDR1 SGDLS and CDR2 YYNGEE. With 2 bases clipped from V and 2 bases from J, the junction kept 2 bases outside the gene matches. CDR3 sequence: CASSVGTSGVTDTQYF. CDR3 nucleotide sequence: TGTGCCAGCAGCGTCGGGACTAGCGGGGTCACAGATACGCAGTATTTT.